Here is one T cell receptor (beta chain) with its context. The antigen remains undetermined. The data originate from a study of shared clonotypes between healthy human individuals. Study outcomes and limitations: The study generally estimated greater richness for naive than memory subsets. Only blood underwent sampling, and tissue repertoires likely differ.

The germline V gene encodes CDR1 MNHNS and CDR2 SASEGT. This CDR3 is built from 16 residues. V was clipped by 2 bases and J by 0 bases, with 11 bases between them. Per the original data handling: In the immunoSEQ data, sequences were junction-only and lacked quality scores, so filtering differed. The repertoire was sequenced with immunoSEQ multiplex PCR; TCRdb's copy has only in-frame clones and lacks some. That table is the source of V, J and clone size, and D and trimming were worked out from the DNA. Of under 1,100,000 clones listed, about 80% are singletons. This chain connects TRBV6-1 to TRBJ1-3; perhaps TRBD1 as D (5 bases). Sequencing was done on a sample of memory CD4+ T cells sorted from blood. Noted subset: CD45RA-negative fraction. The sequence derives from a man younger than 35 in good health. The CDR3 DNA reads TGTGCCAGCAGTGAACTTTGGGGGTTCTCTGGAAACACCATATATTTT. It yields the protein CASSELWGFSGNTIYF.